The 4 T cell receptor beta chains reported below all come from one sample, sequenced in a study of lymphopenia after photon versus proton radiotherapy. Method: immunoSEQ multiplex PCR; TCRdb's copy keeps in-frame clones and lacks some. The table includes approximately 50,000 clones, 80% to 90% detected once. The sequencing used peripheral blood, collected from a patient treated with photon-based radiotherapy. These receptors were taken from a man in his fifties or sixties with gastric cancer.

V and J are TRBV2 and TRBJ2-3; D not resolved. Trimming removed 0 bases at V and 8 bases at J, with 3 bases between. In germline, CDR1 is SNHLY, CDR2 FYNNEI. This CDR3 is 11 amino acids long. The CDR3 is CASSEARTQYF. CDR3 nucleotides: TGTGCCAGCAGTGAAGCGCGTACGCAGTATTTT.

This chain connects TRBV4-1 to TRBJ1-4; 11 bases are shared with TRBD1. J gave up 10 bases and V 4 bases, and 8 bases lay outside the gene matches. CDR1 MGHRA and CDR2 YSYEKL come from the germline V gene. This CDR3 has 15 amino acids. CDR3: CASSLGQGALGKLFF. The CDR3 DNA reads TGCGCCAGCAGCCTAGGACAGGGGGCGCTTGGAAAACTGTTTTTT.

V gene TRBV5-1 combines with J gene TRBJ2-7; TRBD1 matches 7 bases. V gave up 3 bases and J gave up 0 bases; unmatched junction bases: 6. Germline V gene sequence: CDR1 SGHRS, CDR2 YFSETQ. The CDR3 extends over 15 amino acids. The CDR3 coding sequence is TGCGCCAGCAGCTCCGCAGGGGGAAGCTCCTACGAGCAGTACTTC. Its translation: CASSSAGGSSYEQYF.

CDR3 in amino acids: CASIKEGTGSQTQYF. CDR3 bases: TGTGCCAGCATCAAGGAGGGGACAGGCTCTCAGACCCAGTACTTC. The gene calls are TRBV6-6 and TRBJ2-5; 8 nucleotides align to TRBD1. J gave up 6 bases and V 7 bases, and 13 bases lay outside the gene matches. Germline lookup yields CDR1 MNHNY and CDR2 SVGAGI (reference sequence). The CDR3 extends over 15 amino acids.